Shown below are 7 T cell receptor beta chains from a single sample sequenced in a study of T-cell reconstitution after alpha-beta-depleted transplantation in children. Unique molecular identifiers were used in preparing the TCRbeta library. TCRdb re-derived calls from the PCR reads in MiXCR, one entry per CDR3 protein. The sample records hundreds of thousands of distinct CDR3 sequences, about 15% being singletons. The specimen was PBMCs, mostly from graft donor cells, collected 360 days after TCRalphabeta/CD19-depleted stem cell transplant. Receptors were obtained from a male patient aged 10 to 17 who had a stem cell transplant for acute lymphoblastic leukemia, so the T cells may come from the graft donor.

The chain has TRBV27 and TRBJ2-2; 9 bases match TRBD2. The CDR3 spans 17 residues. Germline trimming cut 6 bases from V and 2 bases from J; bases unmatched to any gene: 10. Germline CDR1 MNHEY, CDR2 SMNVEV (reference sequence). The DNA of the CDR3 is TGTGCCAGCAGCCTTGTTCGACTAGCGGATAACACCGGGGAGCTGTTTTTT. This sequence encodes CASSLVRLADNTGELFF.

This chain connects TRBV4-1 to TRBJ2-3, with D hard to call. CDR3 length: 15 amino acids. Looked up from germline, CDR1 is MGHRA and CDR2 is YSYEKL. Trimming pared 1 base from V and 2 bases from J, leaving 10 bases between. The CDR3: CASSQVETNTDTQYF. In DNA form, the CDR3 reads TGCGCCAGCAGCCAAGTAGAGACAAACACAGATACGCAGTATTTT.

The CDR3 nucleotides are TGCAGTGCTAGATCTACGGGACAGGGGACCGGGGAGCTGTTTTTT. It yields the protein CSARSTGQGTGELFF. V is TRBV20-1 and J is TRBJ2-2; TRBD1 aligns across 10 bases. The CDR3 is 15 amino acids. The V gene end was trimmed by 2 bases and the J gene end by 5 bases; junction bases not matched to a gene: 5. The germline gives CDR1 DFQATT, CDR2 SNEGSKA (reference sequence).

The chain is built from TRBV29-1 and TRBJ1-2; 8 bases map to TRBD1. This CDR3 region has 11 residues. Germline assignment: CDR1 SQVTM and CDR2 ANQGSEA. The CDR3, as DNA: TGCACAACGACAGGGGCGGATGGCTACACCTTC. Translating it yields CTTTGADGYTF.

The chain is built from TRBV20-1 and TRBJ2-1; D is perhaps TRBD2 (5 bases). CDR1 and CDR2 from the germline V gene are DFQATT and SNEGSKA (reference sequence). The CDR3 length is 16 residues. Trimming took off 0 bases at V and 3 bases at J, with 15 bases between the two ends. The CDR3 DNA reads as TGCAGTGCTAGAGACGCTAGCAGCCACCTCTACAATGAGCAGTTCTTC. Translation: CSARDASSHLYNEQFF.

The chain couples TRBV30 to TRBJ2-3, with a weak D call TRBD2 (5 bases). Trimming shortened V by 2 bases and J by 2 bases, and 11 bases separated the two germline ends. From germline, CDR1 is GTSNPN and CDR2 SVGIG (reference sequence). This CDR3 has 14 amino acids. In DNA form, the CDR3 reads TGTGCCTGGAGTCCGTGGACTGCCACAGATACGCAGTATTTT. Translated, it gives CAWSPWTATDTQYF.

In this sample, this clonotype turned up once. This chain uses TRBV15 with TRBJ2-7, with D possibly matching TRBD2 (6 bases). Germline CDR1 reads LNHNV; CDR2 reads YYDKDF (reference sequence). Trimming shortened V by 7 bases and J by 0 bases, and 10 bases separated the two germline ends. The CDR3 runs 13 residues. CDR3 coding DNA: TGTGCCACCAAGGGACTCCACTCCTACGAGCAGTACTTC. Amino acid sequence: CATKGLHSYEQYF. The full variable domain, completed using reference TRBV15 and TRBJ2-7, is DAMVIQNPRYQVTQFGKPVTLSCSQTLNHNVMYWYQQKSSQAPKLLFHYYDKDFNNEADTPDNFQSRRPNTSFCFLDIRSPGLGDTAMYLCATKGLHSYEQYFGPGTRLTVT.